The 7 T cell receptor beta chains given below trace back to one sample, sequenced in a study of blood T cells in healthy people across ages. PCR was performed a second time for about 7 to 12 cycles using a sample-barcoded 5' primer and a J-beta primer mix. TCRdb processed the 5' RACE reads anew with MiXCR; each CDR3 protein has one entry. The sample has fewer than 2 million distinct CDR3 sequences; 30% to 40% are singletons. The sequenced sample consisted of blood. The receptors originated from a human donor in good health.

There are a few counts of this clonotype. The chain has TRBV5-6 and TRBJ1-2, with 7 bases fitting TRBD1. Trimming at V came to 5 bases and at J to 12 bases, leaving 7 bases not matched to a gene. Germline CDR1 SGHDT, CDR2 YYEEEE. This CDR3 region has 11 residues. The CDR3 DNA reads as TGTGCCAGCAGTAACGGACAGGAAGACACCTTC. As protein: CASSNGQEDTF.

A word on this clonotype: The junction shows a germline mismatch at one end, possibly a read error. This rearrangement joins TRBV28 to TRBJ2-1; D not certain. This CDR3 is 14 amino acids long. The germline CDR1 and CDR2 sequences are MDHEN and SYDVKM. CDR3 region: CASSQELGNNKQFF. The CDR3 DNA reads TGTGCCAGCTCTCAGGAGTTGGGGAACAATAAGCAGTTCTTC.

The chain employs TRBV6-1 and TRBJ2-4, with TRBD1 matching over 9 bases. The last part of the DNA fits TRBJ2-5 better; the J call may be wrong. The length of the CDR3 is 15 residues. CDR1 and CDR2 from the germline V gene are MNHNS and SASEGT. CDR3 in amino acids: CASSPYDRGSETQYF. DNA of the CDR3: TGTGCCAGCAGTCCCTACGACAGGGGGTCAGAGACCCAGTACTTC.

The chain uses TRBV6-5 and TRBJ1-6, with D uncertain. Germline V lookup: CDR1 MNHEY, CDR2 SVGAGI. This CDR3 region has 15 residues. Trimming removed 5 bases at V and 11 bases at J, with 19 bases between. The CDR3 reads CASSPPKAAGTPLHF. The DNA for the CDR3 is TGTGCCAGCAGTCCCCCGAAGGCAGCCGGGACACCCCTCCACTTT.

This chain uses TRBV27 with TRBJ2-1; 13 bases fit TRBD2. Germline-derived CDR1 and CDR2 are MNHEY and SMNVEV (reference sequence). The CDR3 is 17 amino acids. V shed 5 bases and J 9 bases; nucleotides not matched to a gene: 13. The CDR3 region is CASSPVLAGGTGGEQFF. The CDR3 DNA is TGTGCCAGCAGTCCGGTACTAGCGGGGGGGACAGGGGGTGAGCAGTTCTTC.

This clonotype was counted only a few times. The chain combines TRBV12-3 or TRBV12-4 with TRBJ2-7; 10 positions agree with TRBD1. This CDR3 is 17 amino acids long. V gave up 3 bases and J gave up 2 bases; unmatched junction bases: 10. The CDR3 region has the DNA TGTGCCAGCAGTTTTGAGACAGGGGGCATTTTGCCCTACGAGCAGTACTTC. This sequence encodes CASSFETGGILPYEQYF.

This clonotype has more than one count but fewer than ten. The J gene is TRBJ1-2, the V gene TRBV7-9; TRBD1 aligns across 8 bases. The V gene end was trimmed by 1 base and the J gene end by 4 bases; junction bases not matched to a gene: 14. The CDR3 loop spans 18 amino acids. CDR1 and CDR2 (germline): SEHNR, FQNEAQ (reference sequence). CDR3 bases: TGTGCCAGCAGCTTAGAGTCAAGGACAGGGATCGTGCTCTATGGCTACACCTTC. It encodes CASSLESRTGIVLYGYTF.